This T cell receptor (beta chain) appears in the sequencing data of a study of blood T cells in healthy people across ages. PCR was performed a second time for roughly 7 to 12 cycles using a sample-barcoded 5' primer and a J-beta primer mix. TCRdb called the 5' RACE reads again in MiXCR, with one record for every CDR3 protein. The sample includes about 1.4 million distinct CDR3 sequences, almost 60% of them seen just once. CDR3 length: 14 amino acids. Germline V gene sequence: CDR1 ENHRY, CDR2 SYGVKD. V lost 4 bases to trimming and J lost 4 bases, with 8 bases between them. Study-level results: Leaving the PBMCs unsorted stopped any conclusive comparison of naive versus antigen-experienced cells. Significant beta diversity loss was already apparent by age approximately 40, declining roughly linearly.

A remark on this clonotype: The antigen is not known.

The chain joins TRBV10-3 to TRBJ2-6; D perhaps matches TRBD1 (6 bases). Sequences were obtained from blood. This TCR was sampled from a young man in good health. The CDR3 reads CAISAQGGANVLTF. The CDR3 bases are TGTGCCATCAGTGCCCAGGGGGGGGCCAACGTCCTGACTTTC.